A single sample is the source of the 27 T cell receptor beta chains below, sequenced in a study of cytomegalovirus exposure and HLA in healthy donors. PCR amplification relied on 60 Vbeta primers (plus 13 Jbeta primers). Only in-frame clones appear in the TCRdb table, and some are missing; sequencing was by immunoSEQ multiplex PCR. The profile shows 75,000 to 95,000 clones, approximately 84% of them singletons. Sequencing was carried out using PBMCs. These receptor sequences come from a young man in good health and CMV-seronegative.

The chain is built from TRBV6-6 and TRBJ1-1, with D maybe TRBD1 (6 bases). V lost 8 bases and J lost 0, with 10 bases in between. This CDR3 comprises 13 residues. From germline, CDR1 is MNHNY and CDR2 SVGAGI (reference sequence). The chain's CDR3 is CASGGGMNTEAFF. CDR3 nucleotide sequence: TGTGCCAGCGGGGGGGGCATGAACACTGAAGCTTTCTTT.

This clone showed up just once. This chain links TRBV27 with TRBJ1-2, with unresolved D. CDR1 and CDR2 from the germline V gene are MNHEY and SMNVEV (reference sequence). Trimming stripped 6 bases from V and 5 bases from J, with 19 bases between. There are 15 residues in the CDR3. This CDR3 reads CASSPAGNSRYGYTF. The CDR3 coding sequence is TGTGCCAGCAGCCCCGCGGGGAACTCGAGGTATGGCTACACCTTC.

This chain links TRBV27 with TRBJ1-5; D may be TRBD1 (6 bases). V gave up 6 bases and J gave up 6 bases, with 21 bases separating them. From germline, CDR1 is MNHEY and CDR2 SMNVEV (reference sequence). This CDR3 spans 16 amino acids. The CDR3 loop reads CASSPRGGRPGQPQHF. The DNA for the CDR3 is TGTGCCAGCAGCCCGAGGGGGGGGCGCCCGGGTCAGCCCCAGCATTTT.

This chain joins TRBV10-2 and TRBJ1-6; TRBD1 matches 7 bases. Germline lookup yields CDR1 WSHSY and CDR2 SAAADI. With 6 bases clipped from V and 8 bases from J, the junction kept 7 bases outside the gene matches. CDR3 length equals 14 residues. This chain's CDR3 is CASSPGQGDSPLHF. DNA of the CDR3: TGCGCCAGCAGCCCGGGGCAGGGGGATTCACCCCTCCACTTT.

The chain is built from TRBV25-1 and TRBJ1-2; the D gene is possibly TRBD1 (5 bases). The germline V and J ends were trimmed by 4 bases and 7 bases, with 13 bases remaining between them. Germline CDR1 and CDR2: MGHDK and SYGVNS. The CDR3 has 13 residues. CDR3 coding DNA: TGTGCCAGCAGTGGGCAGGGTTTCGTTGGCTACACCTTC. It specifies CASSGQGFVGYTF.

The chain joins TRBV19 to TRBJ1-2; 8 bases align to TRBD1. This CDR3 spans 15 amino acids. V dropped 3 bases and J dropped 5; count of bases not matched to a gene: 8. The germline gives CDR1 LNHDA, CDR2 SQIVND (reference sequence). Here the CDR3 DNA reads TGTGCCAGTAGTATGGGTGGGACAGGAGGGTATGGCTACACCTTC. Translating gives CASSMGGTGGYGYTF.

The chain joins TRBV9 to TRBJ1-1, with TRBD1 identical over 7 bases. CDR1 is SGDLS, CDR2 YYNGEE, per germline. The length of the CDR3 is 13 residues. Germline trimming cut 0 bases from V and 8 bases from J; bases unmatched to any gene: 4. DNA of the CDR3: TGTGCCAGCAGCGTAGTAGGGGGCATGGAAGCTTTCTTT. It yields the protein CASSVVGGMEAFF.

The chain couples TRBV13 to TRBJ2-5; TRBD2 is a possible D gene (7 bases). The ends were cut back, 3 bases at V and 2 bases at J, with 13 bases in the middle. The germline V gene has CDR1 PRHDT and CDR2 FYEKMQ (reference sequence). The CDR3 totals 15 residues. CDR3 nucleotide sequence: TGTGCCAGCAGCTTTAAACAGGGAGGGCAAGAGACCCAGTACTTC. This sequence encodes CASSFKQGGQETQYF.

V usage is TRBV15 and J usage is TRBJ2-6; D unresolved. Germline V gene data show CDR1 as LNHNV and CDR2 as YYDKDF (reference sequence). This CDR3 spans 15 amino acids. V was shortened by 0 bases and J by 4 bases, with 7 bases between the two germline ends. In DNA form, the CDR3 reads TGTGCCACCAGCAGAGATTATTCCGGGGCCAACGTCCTGACTTTC. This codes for CATSRDYSGANVLTF.

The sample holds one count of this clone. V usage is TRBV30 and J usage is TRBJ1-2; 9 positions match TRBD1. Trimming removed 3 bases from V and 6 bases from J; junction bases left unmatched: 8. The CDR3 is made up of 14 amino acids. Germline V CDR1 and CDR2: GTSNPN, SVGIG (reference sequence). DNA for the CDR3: TGTGCCTGGAGCCCTGACAGGGGGTCGAATGGCTACACCTTC. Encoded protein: CAWSPDRGSNGYTF.

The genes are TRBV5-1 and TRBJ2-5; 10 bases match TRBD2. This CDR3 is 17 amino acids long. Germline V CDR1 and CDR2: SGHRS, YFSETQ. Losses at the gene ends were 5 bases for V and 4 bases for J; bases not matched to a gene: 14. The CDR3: CASSRPSGRGWRETQYF. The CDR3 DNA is TGCGCCAGCAGTAGACCCAGCGGGAGGGGGTGGAGAGAGACCCAGTACTTC.

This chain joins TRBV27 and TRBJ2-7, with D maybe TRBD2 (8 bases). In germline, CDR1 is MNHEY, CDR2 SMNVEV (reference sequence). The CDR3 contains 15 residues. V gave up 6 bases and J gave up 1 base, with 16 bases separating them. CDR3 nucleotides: TGTGCCAGCAGAATACAGGGGACTAGGTCCTACGAGCAGTACTTC. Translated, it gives CASRIQGTRSYEQYF.

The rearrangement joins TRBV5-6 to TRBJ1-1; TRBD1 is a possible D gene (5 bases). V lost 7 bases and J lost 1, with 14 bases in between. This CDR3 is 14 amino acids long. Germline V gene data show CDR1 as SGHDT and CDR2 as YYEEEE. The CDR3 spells CASLWGGRNTEAFF. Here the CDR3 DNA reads TGTGCCAGCTTATGGGGGGGTCGGAACACTGAAGCTTTCTTT.

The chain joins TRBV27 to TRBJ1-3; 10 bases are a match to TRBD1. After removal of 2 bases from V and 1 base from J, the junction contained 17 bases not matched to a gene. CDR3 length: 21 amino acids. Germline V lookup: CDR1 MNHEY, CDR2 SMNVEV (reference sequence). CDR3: CASSLAGFGSGQGSSGNTIYF. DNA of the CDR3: TGTGCCAGCAGTTTAGCGGGGTTTGGGTCGGGACAGGGGTCTTCTGGAAACACCATATATTTT.

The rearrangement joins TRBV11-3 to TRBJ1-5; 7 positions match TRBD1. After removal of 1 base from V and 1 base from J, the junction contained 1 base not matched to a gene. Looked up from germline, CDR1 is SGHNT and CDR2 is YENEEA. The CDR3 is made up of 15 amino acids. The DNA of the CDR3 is TGTGCCAGCAGCTTAGGACAGGGAAGCAATCAGCCCCAGCATTTT. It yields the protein CASSLGQGSNQPQHF. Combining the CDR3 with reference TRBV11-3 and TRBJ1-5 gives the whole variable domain EAGVVQSPRYKIIEKKQPVAFWCNPISGHNTLYWYLQNLGQGPELLIRYENEEAVDDSQLPKDRFSAERLKGVDSTLKIQPAELGDSAVYLCASSLGQGSNQPQHFGDGTRLSIL.

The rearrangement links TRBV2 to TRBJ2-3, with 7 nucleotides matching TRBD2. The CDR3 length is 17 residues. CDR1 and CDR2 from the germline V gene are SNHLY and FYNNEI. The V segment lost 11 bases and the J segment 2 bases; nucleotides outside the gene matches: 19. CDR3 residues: CAETGGKLADNTDTQYF. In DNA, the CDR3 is TGTGCCGAAACGGGGGGAAAGCTAGCGGACAACACAGATACGCAGTATTTT. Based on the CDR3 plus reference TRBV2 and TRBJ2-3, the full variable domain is EPEVTQTPSHQVTQMGQEVILRCVPISNHLYFYWYRQILGQKVEFLVSFYNNEISEKSEIFDDQFSVERPDGSNFTLKIRSTKLEDSAMYFCAETGGKLADNTDTQYFGPGTRLTVL.

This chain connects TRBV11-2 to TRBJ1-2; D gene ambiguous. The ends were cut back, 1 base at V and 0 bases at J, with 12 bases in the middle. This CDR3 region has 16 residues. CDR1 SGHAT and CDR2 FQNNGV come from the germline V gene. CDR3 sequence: CASSLGPATTNYGYTF. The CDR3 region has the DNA TGTGCCAGCAGCTTAGGTCCAGCGACTACTAACTATGGCTACACCTTC.

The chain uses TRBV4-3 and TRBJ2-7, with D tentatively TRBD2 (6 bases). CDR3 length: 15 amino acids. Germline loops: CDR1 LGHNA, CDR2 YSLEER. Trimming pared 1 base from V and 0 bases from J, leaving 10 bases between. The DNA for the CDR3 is TGCGCCAGCAGCCAAGGGATCGGGAGCTCCTACGAGCAGTACTTC. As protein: CASSQGIGSSYEQYF.

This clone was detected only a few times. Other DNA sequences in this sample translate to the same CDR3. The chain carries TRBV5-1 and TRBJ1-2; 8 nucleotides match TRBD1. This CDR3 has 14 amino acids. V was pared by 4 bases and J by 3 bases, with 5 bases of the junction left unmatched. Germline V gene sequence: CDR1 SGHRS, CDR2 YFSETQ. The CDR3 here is CASSIYRGDYGYTF. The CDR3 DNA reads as TGCGCCAGCAGCATTTACAGGGGGGACTATGGCTACACCTTC. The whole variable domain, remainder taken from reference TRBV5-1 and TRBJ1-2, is KAGVTQTPRYLIKTRGQQVTLSCSPISGHRSVSWYQQTPGQGLQFLFEYFSETQRNKGNFPGRFSGRQFSNSRSEMNVSTLELGDSALYLCASSIYRGDYGYTFGSGTRLTVV.

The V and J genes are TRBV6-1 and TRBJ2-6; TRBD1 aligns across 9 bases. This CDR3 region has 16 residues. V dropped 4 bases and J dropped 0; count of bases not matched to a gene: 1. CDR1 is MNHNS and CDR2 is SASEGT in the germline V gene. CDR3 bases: TGTGCCAGCAGTGTGACAGGGGGCTCTGGGGCCAACGTCCTGACTTTC. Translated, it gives CASSVTGGSGANVLTF.

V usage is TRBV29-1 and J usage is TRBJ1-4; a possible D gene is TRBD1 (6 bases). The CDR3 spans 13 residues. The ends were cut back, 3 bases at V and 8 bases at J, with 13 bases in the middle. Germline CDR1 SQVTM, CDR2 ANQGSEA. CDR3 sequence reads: CSVDGGAGEKLFF. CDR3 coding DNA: TGCAGCGTTGACGGGGGGGCGGGGGAAAAACTGTTTTTT.

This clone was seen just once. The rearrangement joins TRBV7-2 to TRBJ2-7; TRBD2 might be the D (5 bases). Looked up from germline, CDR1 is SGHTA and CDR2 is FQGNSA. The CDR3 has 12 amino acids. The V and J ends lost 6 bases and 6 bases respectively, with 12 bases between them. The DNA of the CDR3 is TGTGCCAGCAGTCCGGACGGAGGCGAGCAGTACTTC. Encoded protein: CASSPDGGEQYF.

The CDR3 bases are TGCGCCAGCAGCCAAGATGGGGACAGGGTGACTGGCTACACCTTC. Amino acids: CASSQDGDRVTGYTF. The V and J genes are TRBV4-3 and TRBJ1-2; TRBD1 matches at 9 bases. V gave up 0 bases and J gave up 7 bases; unmatched junction bases: 6. This CDR3 is built from 15 residues. Germline loops: CDR1 LGHNA, CDR2 YSLEER.

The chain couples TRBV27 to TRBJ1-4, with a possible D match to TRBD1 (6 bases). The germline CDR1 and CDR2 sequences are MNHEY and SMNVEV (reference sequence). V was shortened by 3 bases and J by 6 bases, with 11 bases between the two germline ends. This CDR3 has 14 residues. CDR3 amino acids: CASSLQGRYEKLFF. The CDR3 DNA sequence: TGTGCCAGCAGTTTGCAGGGGAGATATGAAAAACTGTTTTTT.

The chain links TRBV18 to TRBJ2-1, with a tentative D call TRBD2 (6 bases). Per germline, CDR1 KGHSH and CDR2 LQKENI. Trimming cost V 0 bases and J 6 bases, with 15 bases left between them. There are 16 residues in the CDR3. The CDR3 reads CASSPPFGSRSNEQFF. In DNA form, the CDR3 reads TGTGCCAGCTCACCACCGTTCGGGAGTAGGTCCAATGAGCAGTTCTTC.

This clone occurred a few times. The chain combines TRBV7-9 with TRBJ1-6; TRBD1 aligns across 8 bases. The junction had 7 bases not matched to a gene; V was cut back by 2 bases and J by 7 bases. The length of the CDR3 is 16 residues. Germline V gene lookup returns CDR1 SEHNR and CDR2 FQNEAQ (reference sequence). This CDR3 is CASSLSLTGANSPLHF. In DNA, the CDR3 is TGTGCCAGCAGCTTATCCCTGACAGGGGCCAATTCACCCCTCCACTTT.

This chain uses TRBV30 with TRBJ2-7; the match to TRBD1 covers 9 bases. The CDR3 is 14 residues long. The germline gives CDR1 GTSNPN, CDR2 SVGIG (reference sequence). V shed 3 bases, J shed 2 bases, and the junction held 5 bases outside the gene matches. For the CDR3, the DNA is TGTGCCTGGAGCATACAGGGGGCTACCTACGAGCAGTACTTC. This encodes CAWSIQGATYEQYF. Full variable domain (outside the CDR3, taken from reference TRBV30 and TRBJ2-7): SQTIHQWPATLVQPVGSPLSLECTVEGTSNPNLYWYRQAAGRGLQLLFYSVGIGQISSEVPQNLSASRPQDRQFILSSKKLLLSDSGFYLCAWSIQGATYEQYFGPGTRLTVT.